These 7 T cell receptor beta chains were all obtained from the same sample, sequenced in a study of technical replicates of blood from several donors. Assay: immunoSEQ multiplex PCR; the TCRdb copy retains only in-frame clones and omits some. This sample has about 76,000 clones; more than 85% occur once, and the top ten carry 0.25%. The specimen sequenced was T cells isolated from PBMCs. Receptors originate from a human donor in good health.

This clone was seen once. The J gene is TRBJ2-7, the V gene TRBV5-4, with 9 bases that match TRBD1. Germline CDR1 is SGHNT and CDR2 is YYREEE (reference sequence). V trimming: 2 bases; J trimming: 3 bases; junction bases outside the gene matches: 6. The CDR3 extends over 15 amino acids. The CDR3 nucleotides are TGTGCCAGCAGCTTCCGCGTGGACAGGGGCTACGAGCAGTACTTC. Translating gives CASSFRVDRGYEQYF.

The gene calls are TRBV5-1 and TRBJ2-5, with 7 bases aligning to TRBD1. The V gene's germline CDR1 is SGHRS and CDR2 YFSETQ. Unmatched junction bases numbered 4, after V lost 2 bases and J lost 3 bases. The CDR3 contains 14 residues. The CDR3 nucleotides are TGCGCCAGCAGCTTCGCGACAGGGAAAGAGACCCAGTACTTC. This codes for CASSFATGKETQYF.

The chain is built from TRBV9 and TRBJ2-7, with TRBD2 matching over 10 bases. Germline V lookup: CDR1 SGDLS, CDR2 YYNGEE. The ends lost 4 bases at V and 3 bases at J; junction bases unmatched: 10. This CDR3 is built from 16 residues. The CDR3 reads CASSPRAASGSYEQYF. The CDR3 DNA reads as TGTGCCAGCAGCCCCCGTGCCGCTAGCGGGAGCTACGAGCAGTACTTC.

This chain joins TRBV30 and TRBJ2-5; D gene unclear. CDR1 is GTSNPN, CDR2 SVGIG, per germline (reference sequence). The CDR3 sequence is 14 residues long. Deletions cut 2 bases from V and 5 bases from J, with 15 bases between. The CDR3: CAWSFDTFEETQYF. CDR3 in DNA: TGTGCCTGGAGTTTTGACACCTTCGAGGAGACCCAGTACTTC.

This clone was observed a single time. This sequence joins TRBV30 and TRBJ2-5; possible D gene TRBD2, 7 bases. Looked up from germline, CDR1 is GTSNPN and CDR2 is SVGIG (reference sequence). The CDR3 is made up of 13 amino acids. V dropped 5 bases and J dropped 7 bases, with 17 bases sitting between them. CDR3 nucleotide sequence: TGTGCCTGGTCGAGGGGGGGGGATGGGACCCAGTACTTC. The encoded protein is CAWSRGGDGTQYF.

The chain employs TRBV6-4 and TRBJ1-1; TRBD1 is a possible D gene (5 bases). The CDR3 has 15 residues. The germline V gene has CDR1 MRHNA and CDR2 SNTAGT. Trimming pared 6 bases from V and 4 bases from J, leaving 18 bases between. The DNA of the CDR3 is TGTGCCAGCAGGGTCTTTGTAGGGGATTGCACTGAAGCTTTCTTT. Residues: CASRVFVGDCTEAFF.

This sequence joins TRBV7-9 and TRBJ2-7, with 12 bases lining up with TRBD1. Trimming cost V 0 bases and J 6 bases; bases outside gene matches: 3. Germline V gives CDR1 SEHNR, CDR2 FQNEAQ (reference sequence). CDR3 length: 15 amino acids. DNA of the CDR3: TGTGCCAGCAGCTTAGCGGGACAGGGGGCGCCCGAGCAGTACTTC. Amino acid sequence: CASSLAGQGAPEQYF.